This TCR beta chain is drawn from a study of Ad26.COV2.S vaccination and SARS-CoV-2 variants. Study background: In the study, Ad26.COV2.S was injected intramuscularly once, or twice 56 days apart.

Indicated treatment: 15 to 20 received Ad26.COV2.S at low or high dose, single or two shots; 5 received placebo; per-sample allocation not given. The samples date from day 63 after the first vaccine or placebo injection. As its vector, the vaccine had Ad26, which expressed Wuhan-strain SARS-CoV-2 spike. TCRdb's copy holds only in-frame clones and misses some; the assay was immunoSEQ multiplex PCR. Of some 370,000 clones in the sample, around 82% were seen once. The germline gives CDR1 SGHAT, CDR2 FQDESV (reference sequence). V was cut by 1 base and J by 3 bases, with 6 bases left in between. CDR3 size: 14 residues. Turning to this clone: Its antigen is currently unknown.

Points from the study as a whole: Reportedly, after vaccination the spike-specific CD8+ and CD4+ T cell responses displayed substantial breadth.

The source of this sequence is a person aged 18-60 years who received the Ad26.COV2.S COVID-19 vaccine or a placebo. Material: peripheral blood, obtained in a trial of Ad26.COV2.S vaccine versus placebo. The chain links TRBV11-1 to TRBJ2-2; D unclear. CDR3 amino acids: CASSLDVDTGELFF. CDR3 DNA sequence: TGTGCCAGCAGCTTAGACGTCGACACCGGGGAGCTGTTTTTT.